The rows below give T cell receptor beta chains drawn from one sample of a study of CD8+CD57+ T cells in acquired aplastic anemia. TCRdb re-called the reads through MiXCR, storing one row per CDR3 protein. The sample carries about 160,000 distinct CDR3 sequences, about two thirds recorded once. The sequenced sample was sorted CD4+, CD8+, or CD8+CD57+ T cells (not recorded which) from PBMCs. The origin of the receptors is a human donor with aplastic anemia. The CDR3 runs from the conserved cysteine through the conserved F or W. D genes are given only for firm matches. Clone size is not always given. Where it is, it says once, few, many or a class for expanded clones.

V gene,D gene,J gene,clone size,CDR3 DNA,CDR3 protein
TRBV7-3,TRBD2,TRBJ2-7,-,TGTGCTAGCAGCCAGCGGGAGGGCCGCTACGAGCAGTACTTC,CASSQREGRYEQYF
TRBV15,-,TRBJ1-1,-,TGTGCCACCAGCAGAGATTGGAAGGACACTGAAGCTTTCTTT,CATSRDWKDTEAFF
TRBV7-9,-,TRBJ2-4,-,TGTGCCAGCAGCTTAGGCAGGGGAGGCATTCAGTACTTC,CASSLGRGGIQYF
TRBV7-9,-,TRBJ1-5,few,TGTGCCAGCAGCTTTGGACAGCAAGATCAGCCCCAGCATTTT,CASSFGQQDQPQHF
TRBV19,TRBD2,TRBJ2-5,-,TGTGCCAGTAGTATTTTTGCCGGGGGGAAAGGGATGGAGACCCAGTACTTC,CASSIFAGGKGMETQYF
TRBV4-3,-,TRBJ2-2,-,TGCGCCAGCAGCCCAGGGGGGTGGGTCCGGGAGCTGTTTTTT,CASSPGGWVRELFF
TRBV10-2,-,TRBJ2-5,many,TGCGCCAGCAGCGGGGGTGCGGGTATTACGTGGGAGACCCAGTACTTC,CASSGGAGITWETQYF
TRBV24-1,-,TRBJ2-1,-,TGTGCCACCAGTGACGACAGCGCGAAGCAGTTCTTC,CATSDDSAKQFF
TRBV15,-,TRBJ1-5,-,TGTGCCACCAGCAGTTACAGAACTAATCAGCCCCAGCATTTT,CATSSYRTNQPQHF
TRBV29-1,-,TRBJ2-5,many,TGCAGCGTTGTGTTGGAAAACCAAGAGACCCAGTACTTC,CSVVLENQETQYF
TRBV5-1,TRBD1,TRBJ1-2,-,TGCGCCAGCAGCTCAGGGACAGGGAACTATGGCTACACCTTC,CASSSGTGNYGYTF
TRBV7-8,-,TRBJ1-5,-,TGTGCCAGCAGCTTAGAACAGGGTGGGGATCAGCCCCAGCATTTT,CASSLEQGGDQPQHF
TRBV25-1,-,TRBJ1-1,many,TGTGCCAGCATCTCTGGGCGCACTGAAGCTTTCTTT,CASISGRTEAFF
TRBV9,-,TRBJ2-7,few,TGTGCCAGCAGTGACTCGAGGGGGGTTCGTTACGAGCAGTACTTC,CASSDSRGVRYEQYF
TRBV19,-,TRBJ2-7,-,TGTGCCAGTAGGGGGGGGGCCGACTACGAGCAGTACTTC,CASRGGADYEQYF